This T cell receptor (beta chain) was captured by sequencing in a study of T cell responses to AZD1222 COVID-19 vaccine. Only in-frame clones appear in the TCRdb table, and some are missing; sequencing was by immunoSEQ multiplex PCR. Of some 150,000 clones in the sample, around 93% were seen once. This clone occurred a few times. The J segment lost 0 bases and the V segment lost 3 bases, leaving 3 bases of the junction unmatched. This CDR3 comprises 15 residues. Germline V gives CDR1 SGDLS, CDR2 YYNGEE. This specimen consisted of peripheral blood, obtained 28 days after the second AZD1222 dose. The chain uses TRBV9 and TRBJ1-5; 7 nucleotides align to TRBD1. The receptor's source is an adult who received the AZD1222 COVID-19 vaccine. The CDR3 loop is CASSDTGDSNQPQHF. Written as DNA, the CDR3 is TGTGCCAGCAGCGACACAGGGGATAGCAATCAGCCCCAGCATTTT.